These 32 T cell receptor beta chains came from one sample sequenced in a study of OX40 agonist ivuxolimab in advanced cancers. Profiling relied on immunoSEQ multiplex PCR, and the TCRdb table lists in-frame clones only, not all of them. The sample carries roughly 90,000 clones, approximately 90% recorded once. The sample in question was CD4+ or CD8+ T cells sorted from blood, obtained in a trial of the OX40 agonist ivuxolimab. The receptors shown here come from an adult with an advanced solid tumor such as melanoma, head and neck, liver or kidney cancer.

The DNA for the CDR3 is TGTGCCAGCAGCTCACGCTCGGGGATCACTACGACCCAGTACTTC. Translating it yields CASSSRSGITTTQYF. The chain employs TRBV14 and TRBJ2-5; perhaps TRBD2 as D (5 bases). CDR1 SGHDN and CDR2 FVKESK come from the germline V gene. Trimming cost V 5 bases and J 7 bases, with 20 bases left between them. This CDR3 contains 15 residues.

The rearrangement uses TRBV27 and TRBJ2-1; maybe TRBD2 (6 bases). With 5 bases removed from V and 13 bases from J, the gap between germline ends came to 15 bases. The CDR3 is 12 residues long. Germline CDR1 reads MNHEY; CDR2 reads SMNVEV (reference sequence). CDR3 residues: CASSPRAGGQFF. DNA of the CDR3: TGTGCCAGCAGTCCCAGGGCCGGGGGTCAGTTCTTC.

The chain has TRBV5-1 and TRBJ2-2; D ambiguous. Trimming pared 4 bases from V and 1 base from J, leaving 14 bases between. The CDR3 is 16 amino acids. Germline CDR1 is SGHRS and CDR2 is YFSETQ. In DNA form, the CDR3 reads TGCGCCAGCAGCCGAGACACTACGGAGAACACCGGGGAGCTGTTTTTT. This sequence encodes CASSRDTTENTGELFF.

This rearrangement joins TRBV2 to TRBJ2-6; no clear D gene. The CDR3 runs to 16 residues. Germline CDR1 and CDR2: SNHLY and FYNNEI. V was pared by 1 base and J by 1 base, with 8 bases between. The CDR3 nucleotides read TGTGCCAGCAGTGAAGGGGCCGTATCTGGGGCCAACGTCCTGACTTTC. This sequence encodes CASSEGAVSGANVLTF.

The CDR3 DNA sequence: TGTGCCACCAGCAGAGATAAGGACAGGGGTACCTACGAGCAGTACTTC. Protein: CATSRDKDRGTYEQYF. The V gene is TRBV15, the J gene TRBJ2-7; 9 bases align to TRBD1. Germline lookup yields CDR1 LNHNV and CDR2 YYDKDF (reference sequence). Germline trimming cut 0 bases from V and 2 bases from J; bases unmatched to any gene: 5. This CDR3 is 16 amino acids long.

The rearrangement links TRBV10-3 to TRBJ2-6, with a tentative D call TRBD1 (6 bases). CDR1 is ENHRY and CDR2 is SYGVKD in the germline V gene. Trimming took off 1 base at V and 0 bases at J, with 13 bases between the two ends. The CDR3 is 18 amino acids. CDR3 amino acids: CAISEWYAGASGANVLTF. CDR3 sequence (DNA): TGTGCCATCAGTGAGTGGTATGCAGGGGCCTCTGGGGCCAACGTCCTGACTTTC.

The V gene is TRBV5-1, the J gene TRBJ2-1; 9 bases align to TRBD2. CDR3 length equals 16 residues. V lost 0 bases to trimming and J lost 4 bases; unmatched junction nucleotides: 5. Germline V lookup: CDR1 SGHRS, CDR2 YFSETQ. The CDR3 protein is CASSLEAGGYYNEQFF. CDR3 nucleotide sequence: TGCGCCAGCAGCTTGGAAGCGGGGGGCTATTACAATGAGCAGTTCTTC.

This rearrangement joins TRBV5-1 to TRBJ2-1; TRBD2 matches at 12 bases. J lost 6 bases, V lost 4 bases, and 8 bases had no gene match. CDR3 length: 16 residues. CDR1 SGHRS and CDR2 YFSETQ come from the germline V gene. CDR3 bases: TGCGCCAGCAGCGGGATGACTAGCGGGAGTTTCAATGAGCAGTTCTTC. Translating gives CASSGMTSGSFNEQFF.

The rearrangement links TRBV2 to TRBJ2-2, with a weak D call TRBD1 (6 bases). The CDR3 is made up of 13 amino acids. CDR1 is SNHLY and CDR2 is FYNNEI in the germline V gene. With 10 bases removed from V and 3 bases from J, the gap between germline ends came to 12 bases. The CDR3 loop reads CATRQEDTGELFF. The CDR3 nucleotides read TGTGCCACAAGACAGGAGGACACCGGGGAGCTGTTTTTT.

The sample holds a few counts of this clone. V gene TRBV7-2 combines with J gene TRBJ2-7; D is possibly TRBD2 (5 bases). With 2 bases removed from V and 3 bases from J, the gap between germline ends came to 17 bases. The CDR3 is made up of 16 amino acids. Germline CDR1 is SGHTA and CDR2 is FQGNSA. CDR3 loop: CASSLTPPRGNYEQYF. CDR3 sequence (DNA): TGTGCCAGCAGCTTAACCCCACCTCGGGGAAACTACGAGCAGTACTTC.

This chain links TRBV15 with TRBJ2-5; D remains ambiguous. Per the germline V gene, CDR1 is LNHNV and CDR2 is YYDKDF (reference sequence). V lost 0 bases to trimming and J lost 6 bases, with 17 bases between them. CDR3 size: 16 residues. For the CDR3, the DNA is TGTGCCACCAGCAGAGATCTTGCAGTGGACCATAAGACCCAGTACTTC. This gives the protein CATSRDLAVDHKTQYF.

The J gene is TRBJ2-7, the V gene TRBV28; weak D call: TRBD1 (5 bases). V was cut by 6 bases and J by 3 bases, with 9 bases left in between. CDR1 and CDR2 from the germline V gene are MDHEN and SYDVKM. The length of the CDR3 is 12 residues. Written as DNA, the CDR3 is TGTGCCAGCAGGTGGGGCAGCTACGAGCAGTACTTC. This gives the protein CASRWGSYEQYF.

This clone was seen a few times. V and J are TRBV7-8 and TRBJ1-6; weak D call: TRBD1 (6 bases). This CDR3 region has 14 residues. Germline values: CDR1 SGHVS, CDR2 FQNEAQ. V gave up 5 bases and J gave up 8 bases, with 13 bases separating them. In nucleotides, the CDR3 is TGTGCCAGCAGCCCGCGGGGGGCAGATTCACCCCTCCACTTT. The encoded protein is CASSPRGADSPLHF. Using reference TRBV7-8 and TRBJ1-6 for the parts outside the CDR3, the full variable domain is GAGVSQSPRYKVAKRGQDVALRCDPISGHVSLFWYQQALGQGPEFLTYFQNEAQLDKSGLPSDRFFAERPEGSVSTLKIQRTQQEDSAVYLCASSPRGADSPLHFGNGTRLTVT.

The V gene is TRBV5-4, the J gene TRBJ1-2; D not certain. Trimming took 0 bases from V and 4 from J, leaving 7 bases between them. This CDR3 contains 13 residues. Germline CDR1 reads SGHNT; CDR2 reads YYREEE (reference sequence). DNA for the CDR3: TGTGCCAGCAGCTTGGGTACGGGCTATGGCTACACCTTC. Protein: CASSLGTGYGYTF.

With respect to this clone: The sample contains more than one DNA sequence encoding this CDR3. The genes are TRBV15 and TRBJ1-6; the D gene is possibly TRBD1 (5 bases). V was trimmed by 0 bases and J by 6 bases, leaving 9 bases between them. Germline-derived CDR1 and CDR2 are LNHNV and YYDKDF (reference sequence). The CDR3 is made up of 15 amino acids. The CDR3 DNA reads as TGTGCCACCAGCAGAGACAGGGAAAGTAATTCACCCCTCCACTTT. The encoded protein is CATSRDRESNSPLHF.

The chain has TRBV5-1 and TRBJ2-1, with TRBD2 matching over 10 bases. Germline CDR1 and CDR2: SGHRS and YFSETQ. The V and J ends lost 6 bases and 2 bases, in that order; junction bases with no gene match: 5. The CDR3 contains 15 residues. CDR3: CASTSSGGPYNEQFF. DNA of the CDR3: TGCGCCAGCACCAGTAGCGGGGGGCCCTACAATGAGCAGTTCTTC.

This chain connects TRBV6-5 to TRBJ1-2; D is ambiguous. The CDR3 extends over 14 amino acids. CDR1 is MNHEY and CDR2 is SVGAGI in the germline V gene. Trimming removed 5 bases at V and 6 bases at J, with 16 bases between. The CDR3 here is CASSQWEVGDGYTF. The CDR3 nucleotides read TGTGCCAGCAGTCAATGGGAGGTCGGGGATGGCTACACCTTC.

The J gene is TRBJ2-2, the V gene TRBV10-3, with TRBD2 as a possible D gene (5 bases). Trimming left V 11 bases short and J 5 bases short, with 21 bases between. The CDR3 runs 15 residues. Germline loops: CDR1 ENHRY, CDR2 SYGVKD. This CDR3 reads CAVRAPAGGTGELFF. CDR3 nucleotide sequence: TGTGCCGTACGAGCTCCTGCGGGTGGGACCGGGGAGCTGTTTTTT.

The CDR3 DNA sequence: TGTGCCAGCAGTCACTCGGGCGGAAGCTATGGCTACACCTTC. This codes for CASSHSGGSYGYTF. The genes are TRBV5-4 and TRBJ1-2; D is unclear. From germline, CDR1 is SGHNT and CDR2 YYREEE (reference sequence). The length of the CDR3 is 14 residues. Between the trimmed V and J ends, which lost 5 bases and 4 bases, there was a span of 15 bases. The full variable domain, rest sourced from reference TRBV5-4 and TRBJ1-2, is ETGVTQSPTHLIKTRGQQVTLRCSSQSGHNTVSWYQQALGQGPQFIFQYYREEENGRGNFPPRFSGLQFPNYSSELNVNALELDDSALYLCASSHSGGSYGYTFGSGTRLTVV.

The table lists this clone with a count of one. The chain couples TRBV7-3 to TRBJ2-1, with TRBD2 matching 14 bases. Germline-derived CDR1 and CDR2 are SGHTA and FQGTGA. V dropped 3 bases and J dropped 9; count of bases not matched to a gene: 4. The CDR3 has 15 residues. The CDR3 region is CASSLTSGGAAEQFF. CDR3 sequence (DNA): TGTGCCAGCAGCTTGACTAGCGGGGGGGCCGCTGAGCAGTTCTTC.

The rearrangement uses TRBV5-1 and TRBJ2-3; D is ambiguous. Germline lookup yields CDR1 SGHRS and CDR2 YFSETQ. The CDR3 loop spans 15 amino acids. V lost 4 bases, J lost 0 bases, and 12 bases lay in between. For the CDR3, the DNA is TGCGCCAGCAGCCTGACAAGACCTAGCACAGATACGCAGTATTTT. Its protein product is CASSLTRPSTDTQYF.

The genes are TRBV7-8 and TRBJ1-5; 7 bases line up with TRBD1. V was clipped by 1 base and J by 4 bases; unmatched bases: 1. Germline V gene lookup returns CDR1 SGHVS and CDR2 FQNEAQ. The CDR3 covers 14 residues. CDR3 DNA sequence: TGTGCCAGCAGCTTAGAACAGGGGAATCAGCCCCAGCATTTT. This gives the protein CASSLEQGNQPQHF. The full variable domain, completed using reference TRBV7-8 and TRBJ1-5, is GAGVSQSPRYKVAKRGQDVALRCDPISGHVSLFWYQQALGQGPEFLTYFQNEAQLDKSGLPSDRFFAERPEGSVSTLKIQRTQQEDSAVYLCASSLEQGNQPQHFGDGTRLSIL.

The CDR3 sequence: CASSLNGGVNEQFF. CDR3 in DNA: TGTGCCAGCAGCTTAAACGGGGGAGTTAATGAGCAGTTCTTC. The chain uses TRBV11-2 and TRBJ2-1, with D maybe TRBD2 (6 bases). V was pared by 2 bases and J by 7 bases, with 12 bases between. The germline V gene has CDR1 SGHAT and CDR2 FQNNGV. This CDR3 spans 14 amino acids.

The sample holds a few counts of this clone. This chain connects TRBV7-9 to TRBJ2-7; 8 bases fit TRBD1. The CDR3 has 14 amino acids. Germline loops: CDR1 SEHNR, CDR2 FQNEAQ (reference sequence). Trimming cost V 1 base and J 6 bases; bases outside gene matches: 5. The CDR3 coding sequence is TGTGCCAGCAGCTTAGTTGCAGGGGGCCGCGAGCAGTACTTC. Its protein is CASSLVAGGREQYF.

The sample holds a few counts of this clone. This chain connects TRBV7-8 to TRBJ1-6; D is unclear. CDR1 is SGHVS and CDR2 is FQNEAQ in the germline V gene. V lost 1 base, J lost 6 bases, and 4 bases lay in between. The CDR3 is made up of 13 amino acids. Written as DNA, the CDR3 is TGTGCCAGCAGCTTAGTCGTTAATTCACCCCTCCACTTT. This codes for CASSLVVNSPLHF. The full variable domain, rest sourced from reference TRBV7-8 and TRBJ1-6, is GAGVSQSPRYKVAKRGQDVALRCDPISGHVSLFWYQQALGQGPEFLTYFQNEAQLDKSGLPSDRFFAERPEGSVSTLKIQRTQQEDSAVYLCASSLVVNSPLHFGNGTRLTVT.

This clone was found a few times. The genes are TRBV6-1 and TRBJ2-1; tentative D call: TRBD1 (5 bases). The CDR3 covers 15 residues. Trimming took off 1 base at V and 5 bases at J, with 12 bases between the two ends. The germline V gene has CDR1 MNHNS and CDR2 SASEGT. The CDR3 sequence is CASSEGLLGDNEQFF. In DNA, the CDR3 is TGTGCCAGCAGTGAAGGGCTCCTAGGGGACAATGAGCAGTTCTTC.

The gene calls are TRBV27 and TRBJ2-1; 11 bases are shared with TRBD2. Germline trimming cut 5 bases from V and 5 bases from J; bases unmatched to any gene: 2. This CDR3 is built from 14 residues. The germline gives CDR1 MNHEY, CDR2 SMNVEV (reference sequence). The CDR3 sequence is CASSEGLADNEQFF. For the CDR3, the DNA is TGTGCCAGCAGTGAGGGACTAGCGGACAATGAGCAGTTCTTC.

A single count supports this clone. This chain joins TRBV2 and TRBJ1-2; no firm D call. V lost 2 bases, J lost 5 bases, and 12 bases lay in between. The germline V gene has CDR1 SNHLY and CDR2 FYNNEI. The CDR3 totals 14 residues. The CDR3 DNA is TGTGCCAGCAGTGAATATAGGGCCGCTTATGGCTACACCTTC. Translating gives CASSEYRAAYGYTF.

V and J are TRBV10-3 and TRBJ2-1; 9 bases are shared with TRBD2. The germline V gene has CDR1 ENHRY and CDR2 SYGVKD. V shed 7 bases, J shed 9 bases, and the junction held 10 bases outside the gene matches. This CDR3 comprises 14 residues. DNA for the CDR3: TGTGCCATCACGCCGAGCGGGGGGCCCCTTGAGCAGTTCTTC. As protein: CAITPSGGPLEQFF.

This chain uses TRBV10-1 with TRBJ2-1; 12 bases are shared with TRBD2. Germline values: CDR1 WNHNN, CDR2 SYGVQD (reference sequence). V lost 2 bases to trimming and J lost 4 bases; unmatched junction nucleotides: 3. The CDR3 has 16 amino acids. The CDR3 loop is CASSERGLAGYNEQFF. CDR3 bases: TGCGCCAGCAGTGAGAGGGGACTAGCGGGTTACAATGAGCAGTTCTTC.

The CDR3 loop is CASSLEGDQPQHF. The CDR3 DNA reads TGTGCCAGCAGCTTGGAGGGGGACCAGCCCCAGCATTTT. The chain uses TRBV7-9 and TRBJ1-5, with a possible D match to TRBD1 (6 bases). V gave up 3 bases and J gave up 7 bases, with 10 bases separating them. The germline V gene encodes CDR1 SEHNR and CDR2 FQNEAQ (reference sequence). This CDR3 region has 13 residues.

The gene calls are TRBV5-1 and TRBJ2-2; possible D gene TRBD1, 6 bases. The CDR3 has 13 amino acids. Germline lookup yields CDR1 SGHRS and CDR2 YFSETQ. Trimming removed 0 bases at V and 7 bases at J, with 7 bases between. This chain's CDR3 is CASSLEQGGELFF. CDR3 sequence (DNA): TGCGCCAGCAGCTTGGAACAGGGCGGGGAGCTGTTTTTT.